This T cell receptor (beta chain) stems from a study of OX40 agonist ivuxolimab in advanced cancers. The wider study: A diagnosis of hepatocellular carcinoma, melanoma, renal cell or head and neck cancer was present in dose-escalation patients.

Of note for this clone: What it recognizes is unknown.

General study points: Antigen specificity was not determined for the expanded peripheral T cells.

The table came from immunoSEQ multiplex PCR; TCRdb's copy has only in-frame clones and leaves some out. The sample records 100,000 or so clones, 90% being singletons. This CDR3 is built from 12 residues. CDR1 LNHDA and CDR2 SQIVND come from the germline V gene (reference sequence). Trimming stripped 3 bases from V and 4 bases from J, with 7 bases between. The TCR originated in an adult with an advanced solid tumor such as melanoma, head and neck, liver or kidney cancer. The starting material was CD4+ or CD8+ T cells sorted from blood, obtained in a trial of the OX40 agonist ivuxolimab. The V gene is TRBV19, the J gene TRBJ2-7, with a tentative D call TRBD1 (5 bases). The CDR3 bases are TGTGCCAGTAGTATGCACAGGTACGAGCAGTACTTC. Its translation is CASSMHRYEQYF.